The 14 T cell receptor beta chains below all came from one sample that was sequenced in a study of T cells in Graves' hyperthyroidism and ophthalmopathy. The TCR beta CDR3 regions underwent amplification using RNA transcripts as the source. The HTBI set primed first-round TCR CDR3 RT-PCR. TCRdb called the multiplex PCR reads again in MiXCR, with one record for every CDR3 protein. The sample lists some 400,000 distinct CDR3 sequences; about 13% were seen once. Sequencing was performed on blood. These receptors all come from a man aged 25 to 40 with Graves' hyperthyroidism that later progressed to Graves' ophthalmopathy.

This clonotype was detected ten times or more. V is TRBV28 and J is TRBJ2-2; TRBD2 matches 8 bases. Germline V gene lookup returns CDR1 MDHEN and CDR2 SYDVKM. J gave up 7 bases and V 5 bases, and 6 bases lay outside the gene matches. This CDR3 has 14 residues. DNA for the CDR3: TGTGCCAGCAGTCAGCGGGGGCTGGACGGGGAGCTGTTTTTT. It translates to CASSQRGLDGELFF. Variable domain in full (rest from reference TRBV28 and TRBJ2-2): DVKVTQSSRYLVKRTGEKVFLECVQDMDHENMFWYRQDPGLGLRLIYFSYDVKMKEKGDIPEGYSVSREKKERFSLILESASTNQTSMYLCASSQRGLDGELFFGEGSRLTVL.

This clonotype appeared a few times. This rearrangement joins TRBV29-1 to TRBJ1-2; TRBD1 matches 7 bases. V lost 6 bases, J lost 5 bases, and 12 bases stayed unmatched. Germline V CDR1 and CDR2: SQVTM, ANQGSEA. This CDR3 has 14 residues. The CDR3 protein is CSVGPVDREYGYTF. Here the CDR3 DNA reads TGCAGCGTCGGACCAGTAGACAGGGAGTATGGCTACACCTTC.

This clonotype was detected many times. CDR3 residues: CASSYRATNQPQHF. The CDR3 bases are TGTGCCAGCAGTTACCGGGCCACCAATCAGCCCCAGCATTTT. The chain has TRBV28 and TRBJ1-5; D gene ambiguous. The germline V gene encodes CDR1 MDHEN and CDR2 SYDVKM. The CDR3 runs 14 residues. The V end was cut by 4 bases, the J end by 3 bases, with 10 bases between.

This clonotype was recorded many times. This chain connects TRBV9 to TRBJ2-3; 9 bases agree with TRBD2. With 4 bases clipped from V and 4 bases from J, the junction kept 10 bases outside the gene matches. The CDR3 loop spans 16 amino acids. CDR1 is SGDLS, CDR2 YYNGEE, per germline. In nucleotides, the CDR3 is TGTGCCAGCAGCCCAGAAGCGGGGGGTTTCTCAGATACGCAGTATTTT. Residues: CASSPEAGGFSDTQYF.

This clonotype was seen only a few times. V and J are TRBV28 and TRBJ2-7; the D gene is possibly TRBD1 (7 bases). V was cut by 3 bases and J by 2 bases, with 14 bases left in between. Germline values: CDR1 MDHEN, CDR2 SYDVKM. CDR3 length: 15 amino acids. CDR3 bases: TGTGCCAGCAGTTTTGGAGGGGGCCCTACCTACGAGCAGTACTTC. This translates into CASSFGGGPTYEQYF.

This chain joins TRBV28 and TRBJ1-4; D is uncertain. This CDR3 region has 15 residues. Germline loops: CDR1 MDHEN, CDR2 SYDVKM. Trimming removed 1 base at V and 3 bases at J, with 9 bases between. The CDR3 DNA follows: TGTGCCAGCAGTTTATACGCCAGACCTAATGAAAAACTGTTTTTT. It translates to CASSLYARPNEKLFF.

This clonotype was counted ten times or more. The gene calls are TRBV6-1 and TRBJ2-5; the D gene is possibly TRBD2 (5 bases). Trimming cost V 6 bases and J 5 bases, with 16 bases left between them. In germline, CDR1 is MNHNS, CDR2 SASEGT. The CDR3 is 14 amino acids. Here the CDR3 reads CASSGRKRRETQYF. The DNA for the CDR3 is TGTGCCAGCAGCGGGCGGAAACGGAGGGAGACCCAGTACTTC.

Comment on this clonotype: One end of the junction does not line up with germline, which may come from a read error. The chain links TRBV5-1 to TRBJ1-1; D is possibly TRBD1 (6 bases). Per germline, CDR1 SGHRS and CDR2 YFSETQ. The length of the CDR3 is 14 residues. The CDR3 DNA follows: TGCGCCAGCAACCCCACACTGGGGGACACTGAAGCTTCCTTT. Amino acids: CASNPTLGDTEASF.

This clonotype appeared many times. The chain recombines TRBV20-1 with TRBJ2-5; tentatively, D is TRBD1 (7 bases). The germline V gene encodes CDR1 DFQATT and CDR2 SNEGSKA (reference sequence). This CDR3 comprises 13 residues. Trimming removed 4 bases at V and 7 bases at J, with 16 bases between. CDR3 amino acids: CSATGGTIGTQYF. The DNA for the CDR3 is TGCAGTGCTACAGGGGGGACGATAGGGACCCAGTACTTC.

This clonotype was picked up many times. The chain uses TRBV11-2 and TRBJ2-3; D gene ambiguous. V was cut by 2 bases and J by 5 bases, with 5 bases left in between. Germline CDR1 SGHAT, CDR2 FQNNGV. CDR3 size: 12 residues. CDR3: CASSLNRDTQYF. DNA of the CDR3: TGTGCCAGCAGCTTAAATCGAGATACGCAGTATTTT. Filled out from reference TRBV11-2 and TRBJ2-3, the complete variable domain reads EAGVAQSPRYKIIEKRQSVAFWCNPISGHATLYWYQQILGQGPKLLIQFQNNGVVDDSQLPKDRFSAERLKGVDSTLKIQPAKLEDSAVYLCASSLNRDTQYFGPGTRLTVL.

This clonotype has only a few counts. The J gene is TRBJ2-7, the V gene TRBV11-3, with 7 nucleotides matching TRBD1. This CDR3 has 13 amino acids. V was pared by 5 bases and J by 6 bases, with 7 bases of the junction left unmatched. The germline gives CDR1 SGHNT, CDR2 YENEEA. The CDR3 DNA reads as TGTGCCAGCAGCATATACAGGGGAAGCGAGCAGTACTTC. Amino acid sequence: CASSIYRGSEQYF.

This clonotype came up a few times. Here the CDR3 reads CASSLRHRGRNNEQFF. CDR3 sequence (DNA): TGTGCCAGCAGCTTACGGCACAGGGGAAGGAACAATGAGCAGTTCTTC. V and J are TRBV11-2 and TRBJ2-1; 7 bases match TRBD1. Trimming at V came to 2 bases and at J to 5 bases, leaving 9 bases not matched to a gene. The CDR3 extends over 16 amino acids. Germline V lookup: CDR1 SGHAT, CDR2 FQNNGV.

This clonotype came up a few times. This chain uses TRBV18 with TRBJ1-5; 11 bases align to TRBD1. This CDR3 comprises 16 residues. Per the germline V gene, CDR1 is KGHSH and CDR2 is LQKENI. With V trimmed by 5 bases and J by 4 bases, 7 bases remained unmatched. Here the CDR3 reads CASSTGQGAVNQPQHF. The CDR3 DNA reads TGTGCCAGCTCAACCGGACAGGGGGCAGTTAATCAGCCCCAGCATTTT. Looking up the rest from reference TRBV18 and TRBJ1-5 gives the full variable domain: NAGVMQNPRHLVRRRGQEARLRCSPMKGHSHVYWYRQLPEEGLKFMVYLQKENIIDESGMPKERFSAEFPKEGPSILRIQQVVRGDSAAYFCASSTGQGAVNQPQHFGDGTRLSIL.

This clonotype has a count of ten or more. The rearrangement uses TRBV3-1 and TRBJ2-1; TRBD2 matches 8 bases. The germline V gene encodes CDR1 LGHDT and CDR2 YNNKEL (reference sequence). J was trimmed by 6 bases and V by 0 bases; bases with no gene match: 13. The CDR3 is 18 amino acids. In nucleotides, the CDR3 is TGTGCCAGCAGCCAAGATTTATCGGGGGGGCCCATCGTCAATGAGCAGTTCTTC. Protein: CASSQDLSGGPIVNEQFF.